Below, one T cell receptor beta chain is given with its context. This specimen belongs to a study of T cell changes during pregnancy in multiple sclerosis. Here immunoSEQ multiplex PCR was the method, and the copy in TCRdb shows in-frame clones only, minus some. This sample has roughly 70,000 clones, with around nine tenths found just once. The length of the CDR3 is 14 residues. Per the germline V gene, CDR1 is MGHRA and CDR2 is YSYEKL. V was trimmed by 4 bases and J by 4 bases, leaving 12 bases between them. The sequencing used peripheral blood, collected in the third trimester of pregnancy. This clonotype was obtained from a female donor with multiple sclerosis, enrolled in a pregnancy study. The V and J genes are TRBV4-1 and TRBJ2-3, with a possible D match to TRBD2 (6 bases). CDR3 DNA sequence: TGCGCCAGCAGCCTTTTAACGGGAGCAGATACGCAGTATTTT. This sequence encodes CASSLLTGADTQYF.